The rows below give T cell receptor beta chains drawn from one sample of a study of CD8+ T cells in alopecia areata. The assay was immunoSEQ multiplex PCR, and TCRdb's table has in-frame clones only and misses some. Here the sample spans about 210,000 clones, roughly 66% being singletons. Sequencing used CD4+ T cells sorted from blood, obtained between weeks 44 and 45, from a patient treated with tofacitinib. The receptors originated from a human donor with alopecia areata. The CDR3 runs from the conserved cysteine through the conserved F or W. The order of the fields is clone size, V gene, D gene, J gene, CDR3 DNA, CDR3 protein. A D gene is named only where the DNA matches it firmly. Expanded clones get a size class; other rows say once, few or many, or leave the size out.

.	TRBV9	.	TRBJ2-5	TGTGCCAGCAGCCCCACCCTGGGGGGAGAGACCCAGTACTTC	CASSPTLGGETQYF
few	TRBV18	.	TRBJ1-3	TGTGCCAGCTCCGCCGGGACTCCAGCCTCTGGAAACACCATATATTTT	CASSAGTPASGNTIYF
.	TRBV7-8	TRBD2	TRBJ2-1	TGTGCCAGCAGCTTTAGCGGGGGGGCCCTGGTGGATGAGCAGTTCTTC	CASSFSGGALVDEQFF
.	TRBV2	.	TRBJ2-7	TGTGCCAGCAGCCCCGGGGGGCTCTACGAGCAGTACTTC	CASSPGGLYEQYF
many	TRBV5-6	.	TRBJ2-3	TGTGCCAGCAGCTTGAGGAGGGGATCATTTTCGGATACGCAGTATTTT	CASSLRRGSFSDTQYF
.	TRBV7-2	.	TRBJ1-2	TGTGCCAGCAGCTTATTGGGCGGAGGCTACACCTTC	CASSLLGGGYTF
.	TRBV30	.	TRBJ1-4	TGTGCCTGGAGTCACGACAGTCCCACTAATGAAAAACTGTTTTTT	CAWSHDSPTNEKLFF
.	TRBV7-2	.	TRBJ2-6	TGTGCCAGCAGCCCCCGTCTCGCCTCTGGGGCCAACGTCCTGACTTTC	CASSPRLASGANVLTF
.	TRBV25-1	.	TRBJ2-7	TGTGCCAGCAGTGATTGGTCCGGGAGAGAGCAGTACTTC	CASSDWSGREQYF
.	TRBV6-5	.	TRBJ1-5	TGTGCCAGCAGTTTCAGGGAAGGAAATCAGCCCCAGCATTTT	CASSFREGNQPQHF
once	TRBV27	.	TRBJ1-6	TGTGCCAGCAATTCCCGAAAGTCCTATAATTCACCCCTCCACTTT	CASNSRKSYNSPLHF
.	TRBV6-5	.	TRBJ2-1	TGTGCCAGCAGTACCCCTAAAGCCCATGAGCAGTTCTTC	CASSTPKAHEQFF
.	TRBV7-2	.	TRBJ2-2	TGTGCCAGCAGCTTCGAGGGGGCGAACACCGGGGAGCTGTTTTTT	CASSFEGANTGELFF
few	TRBV2	TRBD1	TRBJ2-4	TGTGCCAGCAGTGAAGAGGCAGGGGGATACAACATTCAGTACTTC	CASSEEAGGYNIQYF
.	TRBV7-2	.	TRBJ1-6	TGTGCCAGCAGCTTAGACTGGACAGCCAATTCACCCCTCCACTTT	CASSLDWTANSPLHF
.	TRBV12-5	.	TRBJ1-6	TGTGCTAGTGGTTTGGTAGCAGGTTCACCCCTCCACTTT	CASGLVAGSPLHF
.	TRBV4-3	.	TRBJ2-4	TGCGCCAGCAGCCAAGAGTACGGGAACATTCAGTACTTC	CASSQEYGNIQYF
few	TRBV14	TRBD1	TRBJ1-6	TGTGCCAGCAGCCCGCGGGACAGCAGCTCCTATAATTCACCCCTCCACTTT	CASSPRDSSSYNSPLHF
.	TRBV29-1	.	TRBJ2-5	TGCAGCGTTCGGTTCCAAGAGACCCAGTACTTC	CSVRFQETQYF
.	TRBV11-2	.	TRBJ1-1	TGTGCCAGCAGCTTCAGTTTTATGAACACTGAAGCTTTCTTT	CASSFSFMNTEAFF
.	TRBV4-3	.	TRBJ2-1	TGCGCCAGCAGCCATAATTCACTCACATCGGCGGAGCAGTTCTTC	CASSHNSLTSAEQFF
.	TRBV9	.	TRBJ2-5	TGTGCCAGCAACCAAGCCGGGGAGACCCAGTACTTC	CASNQAGETQYF
.	TRBV29-1	.	TRBJ2-3	TGCAGCGTTGCACTTTTCACAGATACGCAGTATTTT	CSVALFTDTQYF
.	TRBV29-1	.	TRBJ1-1	TGCAGCGTTGAAGACGGGGTTAAGGGAGCTGAAGCTTTCTTT	CSVEDGVKGAEAFF
.	TRBV5-1	.	TRBJ1-1	TGCGCCAGCAGAGAAGGGGAGGACACTGAAGCTTTCTTT	CASREGEDTEAFF
.	TRBV6-1	.	TRBJ2-7	TGTGCCAGCAGTGAAGGGGCCACCCTCGACGAGCAGTACTTC	CASSEGATLDEQYF
.	TRBV29-1	.	TRBJ2-1	TGCAGCGTTGTGTTACCCCGTCAAAACAATGAGCAGTTCTTC	CSVVLPRQNNEQFF
.	TRBV5-1	.	TRBJ2-7	TGCGCCAGCAGCTCGGGAAGGACAGGGAGGGCCTACGAGCAGTACTTC	CASSSGRTGRAYEQYF
.	TRBV6-1	.	TRBJ2-3	TGTGCCAGCAGTGCGGCAGATACGCAGTATTTT	CASSAADTQYF
.	TRBV29-1	.	TRBJ1-2	TGCAGCGTTGAAGAATCAGGAGACTATGGCTACACCTTC	CSVEESGDYGYTF
few	TRBV2	TRBD1	TRBJ1-2	TGTGCCAGCAGTGAATACAGGGGGCGAGGCTATGGCTACACCTTC	CASSEYRGRGYGYTF
.	TRBV9	.	TRBJ1-2	TGTGCCAGCAGCCCACTACCGAATAACTATGGCTACACCTTC	CASSPLPNNYGYTF
.	TRBV30	.	TRBJ1-1	TGTGCCTGGAGTGAAAGCGTACCTGAAGCTTTCTTT	CAWSESVPEAFF
.	TRBV5-1	.	TRBJ1-6	TGCGCCAGCAGCTCGGCCTCCGAGGGATCACCCCTCCACTTT	CASSSASEGSPLHF
.	TRBV28	.	TRBJ2-7	TGTGCCAGCAGTCCCGCCGGGACTTCGAGCTCCTACGAGCAGTACTTC	CASSPAGTSSSYEQYF
.	TRBV14	TRBD1	TRBJ2-2	TGTGCCAGCAGCGCAGCCGGGACAGCGAACACCGGGGAGCTGTTTTTT	CASSAAGTANTGELFF
.	TRBV30	.	TRBJ2-2	TGTGCCTACATTGACGGGGCCAAGGTGTTTTTT	CAYIDGAKVFF
.	TRBV30	TRBD1	TRBJ1-5	TGTGCCTGGAGGCCACGGGGCCAAACAGGGGGGAATCAGCCCCAGCATTTT	CAWRPRGQTGGNQPQHF
.	TRBV19	.	TRBJ2-7	TGTGCCAGTAGTCAGTCGGGTCTCGAGCAGTACTTC	CASSQSGLEQYF
.	TRBV19	.	TRBJ1-2	TGTGCCAGTAGTCCGGGAGGTGGTTGGAGCTATGGCTACACCTTC	CASSPGGGWSYGYTF
.	TRBV30	.	TRBJ1-6	TGTGCCTGGAAGCAGGGCGGGGACCTCCGAACCCTCCACTTT	CAWKQGGDLRTLHF
.	TRBV29-1	.	TRBJ1-1	TGCAGCGTTGCGAGCCATCTGGCGAACACTGAAGCTTTCTTT	CSVASHLANTEAFF
few	TRBV29-1	.	TRBJ2-7	TGCAGCGTAGAGACCCTCAACGAGCAGTACTTC	CSVETLNEQYF
medium-sized	TRBV7-3	TRBD1	TRBJ2-5	TGTGCCAGCAGTTCAGACAGGGGAGAGACCCAGTACTTC	CASSSDRGETQYF
.	TRBV5-1	.	TRBJ1-2	TGCGCCAGCAGCTTGGAACCAGGGATTAACTATGGCTACACCTTC	CASSLEPGINYGYTF
.	TRBV29-1	.	TRBJ2-7	TGCAGCGTTAGAGGGCAGAGGTTGACCTACGAGCAGTACTTC	CSVRGQRLTYEQYF
once	TRBV29-1	TRBD1	TRBJ1-2	TGCAGCGTTAGGGCGACAGGGGTCGTTGGCTACACCTTC	CSVRATGVVGYTF
many	TRBV7-9	.	TRBJ2-2	TGTGCCAGCAGCGTCAATGGGGGAACCGGGGAGCTGTTTTTT	CASSVNGGTGELFF
.	TRBV11-3	TRBD1	TRBJ1-6	TGTGCCAGCAGCCCAACCGGGACAGGCGTTTCACCCCTCCACTTT	CASSPTGTGVSPLHF
.	TRBV9	.	TRBJ2-2	TGTGCCAGCAGCGTAGAAGGGACCTACACCGGGGAGCTGTTTTTT	CASSVEGTYTGELFF
.	TRBV30	.	TRBJ2-3	TGTGCCTGGAGTAACCGGCAGGGAGGAGGAGATACGCAGTATTTT	CAWSNRQGGGDTQYF
.	TRBV27	.	TRBJ1-2	TGTGCCAGCAGTACACACCAGGGGATCTATGGCTACACCTTC	CASSTHQGIYGYTF
.	TRBV7-9	TRBD1	TRBJ1-4	TGTGCCAGCAGCCGCGGACAGGGGCTCGTTGATGAAAAACTGTTTTTT	CASSRGQGLVDEKLFF
.	TRBV29-1	TRBD2	TRBJ2-1	TGCAGCGCGAGATCCTATCCGGGACTAGCAGAGATGAATGAGCAGTTCTTC	CSARSYPGLAEMNEQFF
.	TRBV2	TRBD1	TRBJ2-5	TGTGCCAGCAGTGAAAGGGCAGGGGGAGAGACCCAGTACTTC	CASSERAGGETQYF
.	TRBV9	.	TRBJ2-3	TGTGCCAGCAGCACCCCGTGGGACCCGGTAGAGGATACGCAGTATTTT	CASSTPWDPVEDTQYF
few	TRBV9	.	TRBJ1-1	TGTGCCAGCAGCGTAGACCCCTCACAGGGTTTGAACACTGAAGCTTTCTTT	CASSVDPSQGLNTEAFF
.	TRBV5-1	.	TRBJ1-6	TGCGCCAGCAGCGCCGGGGGGGCGGATTCACCCCTCCACTTT	CASSAGGADSPLHF
.	TRBV15	.	TRBJ2-6	TGTGCCACCAGCAGCAACCCTGGCAACGTCCTGACTTTC	CATSSNPGNVLTF